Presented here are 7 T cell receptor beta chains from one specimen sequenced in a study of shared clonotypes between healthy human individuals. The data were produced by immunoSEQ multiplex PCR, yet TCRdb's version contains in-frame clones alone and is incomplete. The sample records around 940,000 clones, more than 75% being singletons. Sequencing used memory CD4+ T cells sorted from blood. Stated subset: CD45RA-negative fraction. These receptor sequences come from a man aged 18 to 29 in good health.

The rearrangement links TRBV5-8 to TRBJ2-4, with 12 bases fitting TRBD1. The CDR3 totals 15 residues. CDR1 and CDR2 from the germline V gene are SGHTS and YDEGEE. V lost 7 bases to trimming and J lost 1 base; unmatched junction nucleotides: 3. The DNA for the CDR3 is TGTGCCAGCGGGACAGGGGGCAACGCCAAAAACATTCAGTACTTC. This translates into CASGTGGNAKNIQYF. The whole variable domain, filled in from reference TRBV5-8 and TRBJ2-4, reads EAGVTQSPTHLIKTRGQQATLRCSPISGHTSVYWYQQALGLGLQFLLWYDEGEERNRGNFPPRFSGRQFPNYSSELNVNALELEDSALYLCASGTGGNAKNIQYFGAGTRLSVL.

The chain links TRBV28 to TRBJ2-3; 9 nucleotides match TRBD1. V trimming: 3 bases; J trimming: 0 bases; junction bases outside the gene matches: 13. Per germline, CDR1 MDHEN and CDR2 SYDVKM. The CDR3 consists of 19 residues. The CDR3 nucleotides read TGTGCCAGCAGTTTTATGACAGGGGGAGATTCCACTAGCACAGATACGCAGTATTTT. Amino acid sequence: CASSFMTGGDSTSTDTQYF.

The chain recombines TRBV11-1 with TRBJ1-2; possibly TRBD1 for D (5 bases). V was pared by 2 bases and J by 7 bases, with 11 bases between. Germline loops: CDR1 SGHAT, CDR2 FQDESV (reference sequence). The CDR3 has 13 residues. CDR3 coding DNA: TGTGCCAGCAGCTTAAGAAGGGGCTTTGGCTACACCTTC. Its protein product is CASSLRRGFGYTF.

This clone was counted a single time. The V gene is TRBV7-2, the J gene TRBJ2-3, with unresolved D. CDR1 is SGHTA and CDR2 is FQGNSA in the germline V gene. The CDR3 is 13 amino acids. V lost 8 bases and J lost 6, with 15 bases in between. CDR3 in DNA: TGTGCCAGCGGTGAATTGACTCTTGATACGCAGTATTTT. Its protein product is CASGELTLDTQYF.

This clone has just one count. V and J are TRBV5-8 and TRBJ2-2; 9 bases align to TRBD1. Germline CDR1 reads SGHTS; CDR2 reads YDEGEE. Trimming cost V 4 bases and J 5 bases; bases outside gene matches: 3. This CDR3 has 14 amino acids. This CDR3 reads CASSLGQGTGELFF. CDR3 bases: TGTGCCAGCAGCCTGGGACAGGGAACCGGGGAGCTGTTTTTT. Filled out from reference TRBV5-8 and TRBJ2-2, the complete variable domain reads EAGVTQSPTHLIKTRGQQATLRCSPISGHTSVYWYQQALGLGLQFLLWYDEGEERNRGNFPPRFSGRQFPNYSSELNVNALELEDSALYLCASSLGQGTGELFFGEGSRLTVL.

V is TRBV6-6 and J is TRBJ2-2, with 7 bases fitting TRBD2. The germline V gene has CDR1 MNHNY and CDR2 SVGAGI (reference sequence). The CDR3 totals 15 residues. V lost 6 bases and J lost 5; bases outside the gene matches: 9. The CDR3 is CASSPKRGSTGELFF. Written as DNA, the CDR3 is TGTGCCAGCAGCCCCAAGCGGGGAAGTACCGGGGAGCTGTTTTTT.

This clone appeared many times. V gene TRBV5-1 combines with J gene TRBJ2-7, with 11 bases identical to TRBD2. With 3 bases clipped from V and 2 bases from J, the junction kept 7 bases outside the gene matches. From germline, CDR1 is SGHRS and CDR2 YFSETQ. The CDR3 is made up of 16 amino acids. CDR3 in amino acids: CASSWTLAGGAYEQYF. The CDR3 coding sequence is TGCGCCAGCAGCTGGACGCTAGCGGGGGGAGCCTACGAGCAGTACTTC.